A selection of T cell receptor beta chains follows, all from one sample in a study of blood T cell repertoires in COVID-19. The method was immunoSEQ multiplex PCR; TCRdb's version includes in-frame clones alone and lacks a portion of them. Of around 380,000 clones listed, around 87% are singletons. What was sequenced was PBMCs or T cells enriched from blood (not recorded which). Every receptor here comes from a young man who had recovered from COVID-19. The CDR3 runs from the conserved cysteine through the conserved F or W.

TRBV5-1	CASSLVLDSINYGYTF
TRBV3-1/TRBV3-2	CASSQERLAGAIQFF
TRBV7-9	CASSLGDRNIYEQYF
TRBV29-1	CSVTRQFDEQFF
TRBV30	CAWSYGQGNQPQHF
TRBV11-2	CASSSTSQNIQYF
TRBV4-2	CASSYTGTGDFQPQHF
TRBV29-1	CSVEAYYRSSGNTIYF
TRBV30	CAWTPDKTGNTQYF
TRBV2	CASSEGTPPYEQYF
TRBV9	CASSVSGVITDTQYF
TRBV3-1/TRBV3-2	CASRGQGKNTIYF
TRBV6-1	CASSEAFGTVPYGYTF
TRBV18	CASSLNTGEAFF
TRBV5-4	CASSRQGFRTGELFF
TRBV4-2	CASSQDGTSGGSYNEQFF
TRBV19	CASGQGNSPLHF